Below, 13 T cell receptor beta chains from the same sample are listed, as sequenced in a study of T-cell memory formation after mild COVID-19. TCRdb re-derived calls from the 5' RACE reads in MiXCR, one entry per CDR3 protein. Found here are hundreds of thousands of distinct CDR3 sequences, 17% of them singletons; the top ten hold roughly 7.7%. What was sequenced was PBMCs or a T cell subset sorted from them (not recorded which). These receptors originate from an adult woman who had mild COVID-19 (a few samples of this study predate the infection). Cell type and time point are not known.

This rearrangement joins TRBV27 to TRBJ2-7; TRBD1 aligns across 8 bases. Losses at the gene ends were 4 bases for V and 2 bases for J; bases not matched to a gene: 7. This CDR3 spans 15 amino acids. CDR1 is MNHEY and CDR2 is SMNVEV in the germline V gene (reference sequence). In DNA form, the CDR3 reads TGTGCCAGCAGTTCACCCGGGACAGGTCCCTACGAGCAGTACTTC. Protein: CASSSPGTGPYEQYF.

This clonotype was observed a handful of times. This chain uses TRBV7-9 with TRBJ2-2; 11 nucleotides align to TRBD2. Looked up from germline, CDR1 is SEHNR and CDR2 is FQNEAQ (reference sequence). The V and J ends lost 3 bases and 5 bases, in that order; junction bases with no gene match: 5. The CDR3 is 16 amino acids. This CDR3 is CASSFGTSGRTGELFF. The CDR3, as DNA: TGTGCCAGCAGCTTCGGGACTAGCGGTCGAACCGGGGAGCTGTTTTTT.

The CDR3 region has the DNA TGTGCCAGCAGCTTACAGGGGGGCCCCGGGGATGAGCAGTTCTTC. It is translated as CASSLQGGPGDEQFF. V gene TRBV7-6 combines with J gene TRBJ2-1, with D perhaps TRBD1 (7 bases). The CDR3 is made up of 15 amino acids. CDR1 and CDR2 (germline): SGHVS, FNYEAQ. V was cut by 2 bases and J by 8 bases, with 16 bases left in between. Drawing the rest from reference TRBV7-6 and TRBJ2-1, the complete variable domain is GAGVSQSPRYKVTKRGQDVALRCDPISGHVSLYWYRQALGQGPEFLTYFNYEAQQDKSGLPNDRFSAERPEGSISTLTIQRTEQRDSAMYRCASSLQGGPGDEQFFGPGTRLTVL.

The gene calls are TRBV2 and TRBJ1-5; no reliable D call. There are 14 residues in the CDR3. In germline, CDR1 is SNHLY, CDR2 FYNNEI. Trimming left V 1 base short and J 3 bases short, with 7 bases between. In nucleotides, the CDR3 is TGTGCCAGCAGTGAAGACACGGTCAATCAGCCCCAGCATTTT. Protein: CASSEDTVNQPQHF. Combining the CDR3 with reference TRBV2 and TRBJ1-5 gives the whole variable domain EPEVTQTPSHQVTQMGQEVILRCVPISNHLYFYWYRQILGQKVEFLVSFYNNEISEKSEIFDDQFSVERPDGSNFTLKIRSTKLEDSAMYFCASSEDTVNQPQHFGDGTRLSIL.

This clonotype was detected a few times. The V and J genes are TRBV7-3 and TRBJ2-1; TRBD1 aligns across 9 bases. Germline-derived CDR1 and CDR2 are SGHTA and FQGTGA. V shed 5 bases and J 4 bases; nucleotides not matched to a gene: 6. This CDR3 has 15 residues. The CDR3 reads CASSGGTGRYNEQFF. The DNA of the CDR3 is TGTGCCAGCAGCGGAGGGACAGGGCGATACAATGAGCAGTTCTTC.

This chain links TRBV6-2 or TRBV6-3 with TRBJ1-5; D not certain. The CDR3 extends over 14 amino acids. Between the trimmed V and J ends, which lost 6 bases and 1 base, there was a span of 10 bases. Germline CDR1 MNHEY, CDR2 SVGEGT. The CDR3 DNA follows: TGTGCCAGCAGATTGTCAGAGAGCAATCAGCCCCAGCATTTT. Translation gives CASRLSESNQPQHF.

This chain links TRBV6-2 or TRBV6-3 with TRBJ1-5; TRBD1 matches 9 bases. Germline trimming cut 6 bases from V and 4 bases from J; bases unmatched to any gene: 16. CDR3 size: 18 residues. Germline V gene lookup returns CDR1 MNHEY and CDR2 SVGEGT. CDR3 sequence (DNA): TGTGCCAGCAGAAATCGTGTTCCGGGACAGGGCCCTAATCAGCCCCAGCATTTT. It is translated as CASRNRVPGQGPNQPQHF.

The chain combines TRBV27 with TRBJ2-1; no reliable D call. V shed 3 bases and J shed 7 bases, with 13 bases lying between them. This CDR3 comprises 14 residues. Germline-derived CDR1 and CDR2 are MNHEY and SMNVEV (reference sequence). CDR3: CASSFTSLGNEQFF. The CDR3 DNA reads TGTGCCAGCAGTTTCACGTCCTTGGGGAATGAGCAGTTCTTC.

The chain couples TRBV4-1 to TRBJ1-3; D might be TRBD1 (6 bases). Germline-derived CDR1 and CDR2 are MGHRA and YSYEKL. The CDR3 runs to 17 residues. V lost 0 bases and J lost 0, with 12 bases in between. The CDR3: CASSQDRTELSGNTIYF. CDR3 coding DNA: TGCGCCAGCAGCCAAGATAGGACAGAACTCTCTGGAAACACCATATATTTT.

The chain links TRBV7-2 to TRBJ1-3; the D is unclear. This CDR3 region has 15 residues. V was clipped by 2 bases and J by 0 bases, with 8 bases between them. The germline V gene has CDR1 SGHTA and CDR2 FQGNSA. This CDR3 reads CASSLSGHSGNTIYF. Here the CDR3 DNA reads TGTGCCAGCAGCTTATCCGGGCACTCTGGAAACACCATATATTTT.

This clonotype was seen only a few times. CDR3 region: CATSDLSYYNEQFF. CDR3 nucleotide sequence: TGTGCCACCAGTGATTTATCGTACTACAATGAGCAGTTCTTC. The chain has TRBV24-1 and TRBJ2-1; no definite D call. The CDR3 has 14 amino acids. The germline CDR1 and CDR2 sequences are KGHDR and SFDVKD. V was cut by 1 base and J by 3 bases, with 6 bases left in between.

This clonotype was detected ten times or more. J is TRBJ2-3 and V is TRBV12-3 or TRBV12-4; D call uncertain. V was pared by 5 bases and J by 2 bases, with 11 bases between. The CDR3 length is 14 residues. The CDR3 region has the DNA TGTGCCAGCAGTCTCCGCCGTACCACAGATACGCAGTATTTT. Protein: CASSLRRTTDTQYF.

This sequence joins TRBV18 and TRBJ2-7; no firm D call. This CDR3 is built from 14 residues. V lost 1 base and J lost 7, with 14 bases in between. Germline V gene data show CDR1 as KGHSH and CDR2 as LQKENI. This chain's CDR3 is CASSPRYGPTEQYF. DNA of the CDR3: TGTGCCAGCTCACCACGTTACGGACCCACTGAGCAGTACTTC. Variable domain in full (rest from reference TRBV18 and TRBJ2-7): NAGVMQNPRHLVRRRGQEARLRCSPMKGHSHVYWYRQLPEEGLKFMVYLQKENIIDESGMPKERFSAEFPKEGPSILRIQQVVRGDSAAYFCASSPRYGPTEQYFGPGTRLTVT.